Here is one TCR beta chain with its context. Its specificity is unknown. The data derive from a study of cytomegalovirus exposure and HLA in healthy donors. Regarding the study as a whole: A highly shared variant cluster was judged a likely technical artifact. Later genetic work tied a missense DCLRE1C variant to beta-chain V and J trimming.

The PCR employed 60 Vbeta primers together with 13 Jbeta primers. Assay: immunoSEQ multiplex PCR; the TCRdb copy retains only in-frame clones and omits some. Of 130,000 or so clones in the sample, around 70% were seen once. The CDR3 covers 15 residues. The V and J ends lost 0 bases and 8 bases, in that order; junction bases with no gene match: 6. Germline lookup yields CDR1 MGHRA and CDR2 YSYEKL. Source material: PBMCs. The clonotype originates from a woman aged 40 to 49 in good health and CMV-seropositive. The J gene is TRBJ1-4, the V gene TRBV4-1; the match to TRBD1 covers 7 bases. CDR3 sequence: CASSQDGTVSEKLFF. The DNA for the CDR3 is TGCGCCAGCAGCCAAGATGGGACAGTAAGCGAAAAACTGTTTTTT.